This is a list of T cell receptor beta chains from one sample in a study of T cells in Graves' hyperthyroidism and ophthalmopathy. TCRdb called the multiplex PCR reads again in MiXCR, with one record for every CDR3 protein. The top ten clones hold over 3.5% of a sample with some 620,000 distinct CDR3 sequences, about a sixth of them seen once. The material sequenced was blood. The receptors here all came from a woman younger than 45 with Graves' hyperthyroidism. CDR3s include the opening cysteine and the closing phenylalanine or tryptophan. Fields, in order: J gene, CDR3 length, V gene, CDR3 protein.

j_call: TRBJ2-3; cdr3_length: 15; v_call: TRBV19; cdr3_aa: CASSILGTSSNTQYF
j_call: TRBJ2-3; cdr3_length: 16; v_call: TRBV4-1; cdr3_aa: CASSQAGPRFTDTQYF
j_call: TRBJ2-5; cdr3_length: 13; v_call: TRBV12-3/TRBV12-4; cdr3_aa: CASSKSYQETQYF
j_call: TRBJ2-7; cdr3_length: 15; v_call: TRBV2; cdr3_aa: CASNPGLAGGREQYF
j_call: TRBJ2-5; cdr3_length: 16; v_call: TRBV28; cdr3_aa: CASSFGSGRHQETQYF
j_call: TRBJ2-3; cdr3_length: 18; v_call: TRBV27; cdr3_aa: CASSLLGLAGVNTDTQYF
j_call: TRBJ2-1; cdr3_length: 10; v_call: TRBV28; cdr3_aa: CASSLRDWFF
j_call: TRBJ2-3; cdr3_length: 17; v_call: TRBV4-2; cdr3_aa: CASSLHLTSGSTDTQYF
j_call: TRBJ1-1; cdr3_length: 14; v_call: TRBV20-1; cdr3_aa: CSANQQMMNTEAFF
j_call: TRBJ2-2; cdr3_length: 14; v_call: TRBV11-2; cdr3_aa: CASGRELNTGELFF
j_call: TRBJ1-2; cdr3_length: 13; v_call: TRBV6-5; cdr3_aa: CASSRHESYGYTF
j_call: TRBJ2-1; cdr3_length: 16; v_call: TRBV10-3; cdr3_aa: CAISDLGLAGDNEQFF
j_call: TRBJ1-5; cdr3_length: 11; v_call: TRBV7-2; cdr3_aa: CASSSVGPQHF
j_call: TRBJ1-1; cdr3_length: 13; v_call: TRBV19; cdr3_aa: CASRRQGATEAFF
j_call: TRBJ1-3; cdr3_length: 16; v_call: TRBV3-1; cdr3_aa: CASSSPKTAPGNTIYF
j_call: TRBJ2-1; cdr3_length: 16; v_call: TRBV11-2; cdr3_aa: CASSLGLSGGYNEQFF